The subject of this entry is one T cell receptor beta chain. The CDR3 ends on some other residue instead of the conserved phenylalanine or tryptophan, so this is likely a read error. DNA and RNA were both co-extracted from about 19-30 mg of bulk tissue that had not been sorted. Collection of samples drew on five separate regions of each tumor. Whichever tumor sample was examined, it had over 85% viable tumor cells. From about 490 ng of total RNA, TCR beta-specific cDNA was reverse-transcribed using a constant-region primer. Three-round nested multiplex PCR performed with slightly modified ARM-PCR produced the TCR beta libraries. The first two PCR rounds used TRBV1-TRBV30 forward primers with a C-beta reverse primer, roughly 11 cycles each. From the multiplex PCR reads, TCRdb called clonotypes with MiXCR, one entry per CDR3 protein. The sample contains about 84,000 distinct CDR3 sequences, 65% to 80% of which appear only once.

The data derive from a study of tumor-infiltrating lymphocytes in primary liver carcinoma. Overall study context: Samples yielded about 3.5 to 7.5 million productive TCRbeta reads, similar across tissue types.

CDR1 is SGHTS and CDR2 is YDEGEE in the germline V gene. This CDR3 is 16 amino acids long. The chain employs TRBV5-8 and TRBJ1-5; a weak D match, TRBD1 (5 bases). Sequenced: liver tumor tissue from sampling region 1. Subset meaning: tumor region T1, superior pole. This TCR was sampled from a man in his forties or fifties with primary liver carcinoma and hepatitis B virus infection. This chain's CDR3 is CASNLKGISLNQLQHS. The CDR3 nucleotides are TGTGCCAGCAACTTGAAGGGGATCAGCCTCAATCAGCTCCAGCATTCT.